Shown below are 4 T cell receptor beta chains from a single sample sequenced in a study of blood T cell repertoires in COVID-19. Measured with immunoSEQ multiplex PCR; TCRdb has only the in-frame clones, and not every one. The profile covers about 100,000 clones, with around 90% appearing a single time and more than 1.5% taken by the ten largest. Material for sequencing was peripheral blood. These TCRs come from a woman aged 45-65 years with COVID-19, enrolled during active disease.

In this sample, this clone turned up a few times. The chain employs TRBV19 and TRBJ1-2; D is possibly TRBD1 (5 bases). The CDR3 extends over 18 amino acids. With 3 bases removed from V and 0 bases from J, the gap between germline ends came to 20 bases. Germline assignment: CDR1 LNHDA and CDR2 SQIVND (reference sequence). The CDR3 DNA sequence: TGTGCCAGTAGTATGGACGACAGATTCAAGGTTTCTAACTATGGCTACACCTTC. Amino acids: CASSMDDRFKVSNYGYTF. Using reference TRBV19 and TRBJ1-2 for the parts outside the CDR3, the full variable domain is DGGITQSPKYLFRKEGQNVTLSCEQNLNHDAMYWYRQDPGQGLRLIYYSQIVNDFQKGDIAEGYSVSREKKESFPLTVTSAQKNPTAFYLCASSMDDRFKVSNYGYTFGSGTRLTVV.

The V gene is TRBV6-5, the J gene TRBJ2-1; 8 nucleotides line up with TRBD1. Germline V gene sequence: CDR1 MNHEY, CDR2 SVGAGI. The V segment lost 6 bases and the J segment 7 bases; nucleotides outside the gene matches: 11. The CDR3 is 15 amino acids. CDR3 region: CASSPGQGRSNEQFF. CDR3 bases: TGTGCCAGCAGCCCCGGACAGGGTCGGAGTAATGAGCAGTTCTTC.

The rearrangement uses TRBV10-3 and TRBJ1-6; D remains unclear. V lost 6 bases and J 0 bases, leaving 18 bases between the germline ends. The V gene's germline CDR1 is ENHRY and CDR2 SYGVKD. The CDR3 consists of 18 residues. The CDR3 protein is CAISPSLLRSSYNSPLHF. CDR3 nucleotide sequence: TGTGCCATCAGCCCTAGTCTCCTTAGGAGCTCCTATAATTCACCCCTCCACTTT.

This clone was observed a single time. The CDR3 here is CASSSLPNTGELFF. In DNA form, the CDR3 reads TGTGCCAGCAGTAGCCTGCCGAACACCGGGGAGCTGTTTTTT. This chain uses TRBV6-5 with TRBJ2-2; D gene uncertain. Germline CDR1 MNHEY, CDR2 SVGAGI. Between the trimmed V and J ends, which lost 5 bases and 0 bases, there was a span of 7 bases. The CDR3 sequence is 14 residues long.